The entry below gives a single TCR beta chain sequence along with its context. Its matching antigen is unknown. Profiling relied on immunoSEQ multiplex PCR, and the TCRdb table lists in-frame clones only, not all of them. The sample holds millions of clones, just under 95% seen once. CDR3 length: 16 amino acids. Trimming removed 0 bases from V and 7 bases from J, with 18 bases in between. Germline V CDR1 and CDR2: WSHSY, SAAADI. These data originate in a study of shared clonotypes between healthy human individuals. Points from the study as a whole: The study's rarefaction showed incomplete sorted-subset sequencing despite large depth. Among donors, clonotype sharing was expected to be affected by sequencing depth.

Selected positively for CCR7 and CD45RO-negative, naive CD8 cells excluded terminally differentiated effector memory CD45RA+ cells. Free of recent acute infections or vaccinations, the donors were healthy HIV-negative adults. Material: naive CD8+ T cells sorted from blood. This sequence joins TRBV10-2 and TRBJ1-2; D is perhaps TRBD1 (5 bases). The TCR sequence derives from a man aged 18 to 29 in good health. CDR3 protein: CASSESKGAGKGGYTF. Written as DNA, the CDR3 is TGCGCCAGCAGTGAGTCAAAAGGGGCCGGAAAGGGTGGCTACACCTTC.